The T cell receptor beta chain described here comes from a study of CD8+CD57+ T cells in acquired aplastic anemia. About the research overall: Sorted CD4+ and CD8+ cell DNA averaged roughly 3.2 ug. Healthy CD8+ samples averaged around 10 million reads. Study results and limitations: Patients and controls shared some 30 CD8+ CDR3 sequences, highly expressed in patients.

This clonotype was observed at least ten times. Its antigen is not identified. Germline CDR1 and CDR2: LNHNV and YYDKDF (reference sequence). V shed 5 bases and J shed 2 bases, with 14 bases lying between them. The CDR3 sequence is 15 residues long. Genomic DNA was employed as the template in profiling TCR beta VDJ and CDR3. TCRdb ran MiXCR on the reads and lists one entry per CDR3 protein. Here the sample spans about 190,000 distinct CDR3 sequences, approximately 50% being singletons. The TCR comes from a human donor in good health, serving as a control. V gene TRBV15 combines with J gene TRBJ2-3, with D tentatively TRBD2 (5 bases). The sample comprised sorted CD4+, CD8+, or CD8+CD57+ T cells (not recorded which) from PBMCs. The CDR3 spells CATSGRVGDTDTQYF. The CDR3 DNA is TGTGCCACCAGCGGCAGAGTCGGGGACACAGATACGCAGTATTTT.